These 26 T cell receptor beta chains were all obtained from the same sample, sequenced in a study of T cell changes during pregnancy in multiple sclerosis. Assay: immunoSEQ multiplex PCR; the TCRdb copy retains only in-frame clones and omits some. The repertoire holds tens of thousands of clones, just over 90% seen once, with approximately 5.3% in the top ten. Sequenced here: CD8+ T cells from peripheral blood mononuclear cells, sampled before pregnancy. The receptors come from a female donor with multiple sclerosis, enrolled in a pregnancy study.

This clone has a single count. The V call is TRBV5-1, the J call TRBJ2-1, with 8 bases that match TRBD1. CDR3 length: 17 amino acids. CDR1 SGHRS and CDR2 YFSETQ come from the germline V gene. Trimming took 0 bases from V and 0 from J; bases not matched to a gene: 5. The chain's CDR3 is CASSLVTGDFSYNEQFF. The CDR3, as DNA: TGCGCCAGCAGCTTGGTGACAGGGGACTTCTCCTACAATGAGCAGTTCTTC.

The chain joins TRBV10-3 to TRBJ1-4, with 7 bases fitting TRBD1. Trimming cost V 6 bases and J 8 bases; bases outside gene matches: 6. The CDR3 consists of 13 residues. From germline, CDR1 is ENHRY and CDR2 SYGVKD. The CDR3 DNA reads TGTGCCATCAGAGACAGGGTAGAAGAAAAACTGTTTTTT. Translating it yields CAIRDRVEEKLFF.

In nucleotides, the CDR3 is TGTGCCAGTAGTAGGTTGGAAGGGGCCTACAATGAGCAGTTCTTC. Translating it yields CASSRLEGAYNEQFF. The rearrangement uses TRBV19 and TRBJ2-1; possible D gene TRBD1, 5 bases. Germline CDR1 is LNHDA and CDR2 is SQIVND (reference sequence). The CDR3 loop spans 15 amino acids. The V end was cut by 4 bases, the J end by 2 bases, with 12 bases between.

CDR3 nucleotides: TGTGCCAGCAGCGAGGACAGTATCTATGGCTACACCTTC. Its translation: CASSEDSIYGYTF. This chain links TRBV6-1 with TRBJ1-2; D is perhaps TRBD1 (6 bases). V shed 6 bases and J shed 4 bases, with 12 bases lying between them. This CDR3 has 13 residues. Germline CDR1 and CDR2: MNHNS and SASEGT.

J is TRBJ2-1 and V is TRBV19; 13 positions agree with TRBD2. The V gene's germline CDR1 is LNHDA and CDR2 SQIVND (reference sequence). This CDR3 region has 16 residues. V lost 6 bases and J lost 8; bases outside the gene matches: 10. The CDR3 nucleotides read TGTGCCAGTAGCCGCGGAGGGACTAGCGGGGTTTATGAGCAGTTCTTC. It codes for CASSRGGTSGVYEQFF.

This clone appeared once. The chain uses TRBV4-3 and TRBJ2-7, with D perhaps matching TRBD2 (5 bases). The V gene's germline CDR1 is LGHNA and CDR2 YSLEER. The V gene lost 1 base and the J gene lost 3 bases, with 10 bases spanning the gap. CDR3 length: 14 amino acids. As DNA, the CDR3 is TGCGCCAGCAGCCAAGGACTAAACTACTACGAGCAGTACTTC. It yields the protein CASSQGLNYYEQYF.

The chain links TRBV6-6 to TRBJ2-1; TRBD1 matches at 9 bases. This CDR3 has 16 residues. V was pared by 6 bases and J by 6 bases, with 12 bases of the junction left unmatched. In germline, CDR1 is MNHNY, CDR2 SVGAGI (reference sequence). For the CDR3, the DNA is TGTGCCAGCAGACGACAGGGGGGAGATTTCGTCAATGAGCAGTTCTTC. This translates into CASRRQGGDFVNEQFF.

The rearrangement joins TRBV5-8 to TRBJ1-2; D is ambiguous. Trimming left V 4 bases short and J 4 bases short, with 20 bases between. The CDR3 runs 16 residues. Germline CDR1 and CDR2: SGHTS and YDEGEE. The CDR3 DNA sequence: TGTGCCAGCAGCCAAGATCAGGCCAGGCAGCCCTATGGCTACACCTTC. Residues: CASSQDQARQPYGYTF.

The chain joins TRBV27 to TRBJ2-7; weak D call: TRBD1 (6 bases). This CDR3 has 14 residues. Germline loops: CDR1 MNHEY, CDR2 SMNVEV (reference sequence). The V end lost 5 bases, the J end lost 3 bases, and 14 bases lay between the germline ends. The CDR3 region has the DNA TGTGCCAGCAGTACGCCAGGGGCCGACTACGAGCAGTACTTC. Translating it yields CASSTPGADYEQYF.

The chain employs TRBV2 and TRBJ2-7; D call uncertain. Trimming pared 2 bases from V and 0 bases from J, leaving 11 bases between. CDR1 is SNHLY, CDR2 FYNNEI, per germline. The CDR3 totals 15 residues. CDR3 protein: CASSESGRHSYEQYF. CDR3 in DNA: TGTGCCAGCAGTGAATCTGGCAGGCACTCCTACGAGCAGTACTTC.

The V gene is TRBV19, the J gene TRBJ1-3; D gene unclear. The CDR3 runs 11 residues. The V end was cut by 6 bases, the J end by 3 bases, with 3 bases between. Germline V gene data show CDR1 as LNHDA and CDR2 as SQIVND (reference sequence). The CDR3 region has the DNA TGTGCCAGTAGCCTTGGAAACACCATATATTTT. It specifies CASSLGNTIYF.

The chain is built from TRBV5-4 and TRBJ2-7; D is unresolved. Germline V gives CDR1 SGHNT, CDR2 YYREEE (reference sequence). This CDR3 spans 13 amino acids. V dropped 4 bases and J dropped 5 bases, with 13 bases sitting between them. This CDR3 is CASSGSNVHEQYF. The CDR3 nucleotides read TGTGCCAGCAGCGGTAGTAACGTACACGAGCAGTACTTC.

DNA for the CDR3: TGTGCCAGCAGCGCCACGGGACAGGGGTTCCACGAGCAGTACTTC. This codes for CASSATGQGFHEQYF. V and J are TRBV7-6 and TRBJ2-7; 10 bases are shared with TRBD1. V dropped 5 bases and J dropped 5; count of bases not matched to a gene: 9. Germline V gene sequence: CDR1 SGHVS, CDR2 FNYEAQ. CDR3 size: 15 residues.

The rearrangement joins TRBV5-4 to TRBJ1-1; tentative D call: TRBD1 (6 bases). The length of the CDR3 is 12 residues. V lost 4 bases and J lost 8, with 12 bases in between. Germline V gives CDR1 SGHNT, CDR2 YYREEE (reference sequence). The CDR3 coding sequence is TGTGCCAGCAGCGTCCACAGGGAGGAAGCTTTCTTT. Its translation: CASSVHREEAFF.

The genes are TRBV18 and TRBJ2-6, with TRBD2 as a possible D gene (6 bases). Germline V gene lookup returns CDR1 KGHSH and CDR2 LQKENI. The CDR3 runs 18 residues. Between the trimmed V and J ends, which lost 4 bases and 1 base, there was a span of 17 bases. The chain's CDR3 is CASSREGDLLSGANVLTF. The DNA for the CDR3 is TGTGCCAGCTCACGAGAAGGGGACTTGCTTTCTGGGGCCAACGTCCTGACTTTC.

This clone was detected only once. The chain couples TRBV27 to TRBJ2-7, with D tentatively TRBD1 (5 bases). The V gene's germline CDR1 is MNHEY and CDR2 SMNVEV (reference sequence). The CDR3 loop spans 15 amino acids. Trimming shortened V by 0 bases and J by 7 bases, and 16 bases separated the two germline ends. The CDR3 loop is CASSLSLGRVNEQYF. The CDR3 nucleotides read TGTGCCAGCAGTTTATCCCTCGGCAGGGTCAATGAGCAGTACTTC.

The gene calls are TRBV18 and TRBJ2-5; 9 bases map to TRBD2. Germline lookup yields CDR1 KGHSH and CDR2 LQKENI. The CDR3 sequence is 13 residues long. Trimming took 6 bases from V and 5 from J; bases not matched to a gene: 4. The DNA for the CDR3 is TGTGCCAGCTCTGCTAGCGGGGCGGAGACCCAGTACTTC. Its translation: CASSASGAETQYF.

The rearrangement links TRBV10-3 to TRBJ2-5; D is unclear. The V end was cut by 3 bases, the J end by 5 bases, with 13 bases between. Germline values: CDR1 ENHRY, CDR2 SYGVKD. The CDR3 runs to 14 residues. CDR3 sequence: CAISDWAVEETQYF. The CDR3 region has the DNA TGTGCCATCAGTGACTGGGCTGTCGAGGAGACCCAGTACTTC.

The J gene is TRBJ2-7, the V gene TRBV27, with a possible D match to TRBD1 (6 bases). Germline V gene sequence: CDR1 MNHEY, CDR2 SMNVEV (reference sequence). This CDR3 region has 12 residues. Deletions cut 3 bases from V and 6 bases from J, with 9 bases between. DNA for the CDR3: TGTGCCAGCAGTTTTCAGGGGTCCGAGCAGTACTTC. It translates to CASSFQGSEQYF.

This chain joins TRBV9 and TRBJ1-3, with D tentatively TRBD1 (6 bases). The V end lost 4 bases, the J end lost 4 bases, and 24 bases lay between the germline ends. The CDR3 consists of 18 residues. Germline loops: CDR1 SGDLS, CDR2 YYNGEE. CDR3 sequence reads: CASSPQLGAGDKGNTIYF. The CDR3 DNA reads TGTGCCAGCAGCCCTCAGTTAGGTGCAGGGGATAAGGGAAACACCATATATTTT.

The gene calls are TRBV7-9 and TRBJ1-6, with D perhaps TRBD1 (6 bases). Trimming stripped 2 bases from V and 7 bases from J, with 12 bases between. The germline gives CDR1 SEHNR, CDR2 FQNEAQ (reference sequence). The CDR3 is made up of 15 amino acids. CDR3 DNA: TGTGCCAGCAGCTTAAGGGACAACCCAAATTCACCCCTCCACTTT. Translating it yields CASSLRDNPNSPLHF. Drawing the rest from reference TRBV7-9 and TRBJ1-6, the complete variable domain is DTGVSQNPRHKITKRGQNVTFRCDPISEHNRLYWYRQTLGQGPEFLTYFQNEAQLEKSRLLSDRFSAERPKGSFSTLEIQRTEQGDSAMYLCASSLRDNPNSPLHFGNGTRLTVT.

The chain couples TRBV13 to TRBJ2-5, with TRBD2 identical over 9 bases. The junction had 11 bases not matched to a gene; V was cut back by 2 bases and J by 4 bases. The CDR3 spans 17 residues. CDR1 is PRHDT and CDR2 is FYEKMQ in the germline V gene (reference sequence). CDR3 DNA sequence: TGTGCCAGCAGCTTATTGGTTAGCGGGGGTTCAGTAGAGACCCAGTACTTC. Its translation: CASSLLVSGGSVETQYF.

About this clone itself: An end of the junction differs from the germline gene, which may be a read error. The chain couples TRBV4-3 to TRBJ1-6; tentatively, D is TRBD1 (6 bases). The CDR3 covers 17 residues. The germline gives CDR1 LGHNA, CDR2 YSLEER. The CDR3 DNA follows: TGCGCCAGCAACCAAGATAGACAGGAAAGTTTTAATTCACCCCTCCACTTT. Its translation: CASNQDRQESFNSPLHF.

The rearrangement joins TRBV9 to TRBJ1-4, with D perhaps TRBD1 (5 bases). Looked up from germline, CDR1 is SGDLS and CDR2 is YYNGEE. CDR3 size: 15 residues. V lost 0 bases and J 7 bases, leaving 13 bases between the germline ends. CDR3 loop: CASSVGQGGGEKLFF. The CDR3 nucleotides are TGTGCCAGCAGCGTAGGCCAGGGCGGCGGTGAAAAACTGTTTTTT.

The V call is TRBV4-1, the J call TRBJ1-5; D perhaps matches TRBD1 (6 bases). Germline V gene data show CDR1 as MGHRA and CDR2 as YSYEKL. Deletions cut 0 bases from V and 3 bases from J, with 9 bases between. This CDR3 region has 15 residues. The CDR3 sequence: CASSQEWDNNQPQHF. Here the CDR3 DNA reads TGCGCCAGCAGCCAAGAATGGGACAACAATCAGCCCCAGCATTTT.

The genes are TRBV4-2 and TRBJ2-5, with a weak D call TRBD2 (5 bases). Germline assignment: CDR1 LGHNA and CDR2 YNFKEQ. CDR3 length: 17 amino acids. With 2 bases removed from V and 7 bases from J, the gap between germline ends came to 23 bases. CDR3 loop: CASSQRSSEGPSGTQYF. The CDR3 region has the DNA TGTGCCAGCAGCCAAAGGTCGAGCGAGGGCCCTTCAGGGACCCAGTACTTC.